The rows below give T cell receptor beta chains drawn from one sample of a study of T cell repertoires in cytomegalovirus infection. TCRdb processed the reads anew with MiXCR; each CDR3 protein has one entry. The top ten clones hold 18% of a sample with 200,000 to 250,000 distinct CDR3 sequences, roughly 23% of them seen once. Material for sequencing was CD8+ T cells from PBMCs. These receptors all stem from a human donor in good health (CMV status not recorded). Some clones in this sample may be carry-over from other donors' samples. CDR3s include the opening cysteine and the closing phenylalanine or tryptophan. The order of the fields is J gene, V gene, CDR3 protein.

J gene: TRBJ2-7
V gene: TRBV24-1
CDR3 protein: CATSEGEALGQYF

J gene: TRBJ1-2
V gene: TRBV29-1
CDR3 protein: CSVVSSGRGHGYTF

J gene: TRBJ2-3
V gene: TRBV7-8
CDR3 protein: CASSLNRSPTDTQYF

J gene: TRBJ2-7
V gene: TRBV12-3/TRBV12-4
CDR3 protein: CASSPGAAFTYEQYF

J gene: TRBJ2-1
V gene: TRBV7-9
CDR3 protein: CASSWDVNEQFF

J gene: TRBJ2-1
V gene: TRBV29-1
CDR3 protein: CSHRLGVEQFF

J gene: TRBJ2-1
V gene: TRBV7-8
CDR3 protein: CASSPLTSDEQFF

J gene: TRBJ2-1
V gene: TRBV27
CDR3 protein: CASSPVTRRNTEQFF

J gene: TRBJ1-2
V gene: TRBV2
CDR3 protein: CASSEILGQDDGYTF

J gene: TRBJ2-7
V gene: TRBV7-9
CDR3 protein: CASSSTGTYEQYF

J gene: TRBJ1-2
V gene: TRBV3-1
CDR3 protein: CASSQVPDTIYGYTF

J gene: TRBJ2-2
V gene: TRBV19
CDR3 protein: CASSVAGGNTGELLF

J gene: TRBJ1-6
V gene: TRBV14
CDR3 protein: CASAGTTYNSPLHF

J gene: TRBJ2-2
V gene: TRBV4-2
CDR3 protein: CASSQVVRGHTGELFF